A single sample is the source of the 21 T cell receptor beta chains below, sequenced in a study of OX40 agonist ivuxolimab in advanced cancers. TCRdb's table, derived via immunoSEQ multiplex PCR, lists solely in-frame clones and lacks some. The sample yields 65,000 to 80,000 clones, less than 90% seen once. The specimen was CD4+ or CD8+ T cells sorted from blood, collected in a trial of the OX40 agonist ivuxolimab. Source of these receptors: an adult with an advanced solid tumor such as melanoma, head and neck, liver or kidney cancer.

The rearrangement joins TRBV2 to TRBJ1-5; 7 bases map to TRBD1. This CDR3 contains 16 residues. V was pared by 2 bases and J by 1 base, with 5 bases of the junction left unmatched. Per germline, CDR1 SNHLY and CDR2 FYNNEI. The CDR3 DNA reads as TGTGCCAGCAGTGAAAGGTCGGACAGGAGCAATCAGCCCCAGCATTTT. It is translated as CASSERSDRSNQPQHF.

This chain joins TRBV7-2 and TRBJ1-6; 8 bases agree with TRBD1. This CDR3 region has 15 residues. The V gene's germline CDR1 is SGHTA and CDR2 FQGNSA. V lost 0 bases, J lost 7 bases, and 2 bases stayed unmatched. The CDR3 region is CASSLAWTGNSPLHF. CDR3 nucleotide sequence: TGTGCCAGCAGCTTAGCGTGGACAGGGAATTCACCCCTCCACTTT.

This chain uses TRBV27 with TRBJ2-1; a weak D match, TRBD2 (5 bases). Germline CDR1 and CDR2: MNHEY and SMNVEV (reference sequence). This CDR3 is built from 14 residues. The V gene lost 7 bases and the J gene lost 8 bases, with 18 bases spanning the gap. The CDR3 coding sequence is TGTGCCAGCATACACTTAGGAGGCGGCCATGAGCAGTTCTTC. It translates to CASIHLGGGHEQFF.

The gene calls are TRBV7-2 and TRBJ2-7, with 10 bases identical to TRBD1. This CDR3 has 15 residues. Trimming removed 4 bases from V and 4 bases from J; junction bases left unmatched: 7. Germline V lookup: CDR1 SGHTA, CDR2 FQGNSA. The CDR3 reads CASSYRTGGAYEQYF. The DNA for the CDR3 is TGTGCCAGCAGCTACCGGACAGGGGGAGCTTACGAGCAGTACTTC.

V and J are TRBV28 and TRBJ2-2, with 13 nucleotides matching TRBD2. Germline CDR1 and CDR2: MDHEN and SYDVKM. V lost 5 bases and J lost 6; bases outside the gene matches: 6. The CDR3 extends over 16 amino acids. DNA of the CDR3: TGTGCCAGCAGTGGCCCGGGACTAGCGGGACCCGGGGAGCTGTTTTTT. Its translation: CASSGPGLAGPGELFF.

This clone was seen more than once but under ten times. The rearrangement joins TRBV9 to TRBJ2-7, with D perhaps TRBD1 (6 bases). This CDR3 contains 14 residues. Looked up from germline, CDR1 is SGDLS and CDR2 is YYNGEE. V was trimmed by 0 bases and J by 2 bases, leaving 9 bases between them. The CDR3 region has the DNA TGTGCCAGCAGCGTAGACGGACAGCCCTACGAGCAGTACTTC. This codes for CASSVDGQPYEQYF.

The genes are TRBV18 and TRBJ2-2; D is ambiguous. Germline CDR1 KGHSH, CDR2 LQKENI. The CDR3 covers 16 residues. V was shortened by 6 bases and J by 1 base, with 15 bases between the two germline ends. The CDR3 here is CASSQNKPGNTGELFF. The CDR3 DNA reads TGTGCCAGCTCCCAGAATAAGCCAGGGAACACCGGGGAGCTGTTTTTT.

For the CDR3, the DNA is TGTGCCAGCAGCTTAGAAGGGGTGCTAGCGGGAAAGCAGTACTTC. This codes for CASSLEGVLAGKQYF. The V call is TRBV7-9, the J call TRBJ2-7; 9 positions agree with TRBD2. Germline assignment: CDR1 SEHNR and CDR2 FQNEAQ (reference sequence). V trimming: 1 base; J trimming: 8 bases; junction bases outside the gene matches: 9. This CDR3 is built from 15 residues.

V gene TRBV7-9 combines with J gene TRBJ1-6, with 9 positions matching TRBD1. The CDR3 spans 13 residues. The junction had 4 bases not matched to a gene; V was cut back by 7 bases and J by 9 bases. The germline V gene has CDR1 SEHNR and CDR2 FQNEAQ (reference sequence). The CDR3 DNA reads TGTGCCAGCAACCGGGACAGGGTTTCACCCCTCCACTTT. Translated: CASNRDRVSPLHF.

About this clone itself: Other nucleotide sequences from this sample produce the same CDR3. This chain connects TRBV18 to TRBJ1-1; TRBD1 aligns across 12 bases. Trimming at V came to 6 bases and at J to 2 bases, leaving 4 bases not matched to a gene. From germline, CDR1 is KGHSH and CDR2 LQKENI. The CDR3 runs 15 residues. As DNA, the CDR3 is TGTGCCAGCTCGCCGGGACAGGGGGCAAACACTGAAGCTTTCTTT. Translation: CASSPGQGANTEAFF.

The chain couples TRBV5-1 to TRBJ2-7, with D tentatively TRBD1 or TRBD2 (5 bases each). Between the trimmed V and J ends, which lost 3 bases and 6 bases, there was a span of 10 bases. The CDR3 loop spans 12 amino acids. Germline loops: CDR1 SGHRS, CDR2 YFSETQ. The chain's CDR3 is CASSWGGGEQYF. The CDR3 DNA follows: TGCGCCAGCAGCTGGGGTGGGGGCGAGCAGTACTTC.

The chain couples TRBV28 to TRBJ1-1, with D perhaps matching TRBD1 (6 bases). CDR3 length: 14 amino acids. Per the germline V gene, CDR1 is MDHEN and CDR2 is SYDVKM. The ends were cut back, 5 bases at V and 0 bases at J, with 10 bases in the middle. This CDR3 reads CASSQGGMNTEAFF. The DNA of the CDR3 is TGTGCCAGCAGTCAAGGGGGTATGAACACTGAAGCTTTCTTT. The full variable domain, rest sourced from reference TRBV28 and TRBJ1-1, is DVKVTQSSRYLVKRTGEKVFLECVQDMDHENMFWYRQDPGLGLRLIYFSYDVKMKEKGDIPEGYSVSREKKERFSLILESASTNQTSMYLCASSQGGMNTEAFFGQGTRLTVV.

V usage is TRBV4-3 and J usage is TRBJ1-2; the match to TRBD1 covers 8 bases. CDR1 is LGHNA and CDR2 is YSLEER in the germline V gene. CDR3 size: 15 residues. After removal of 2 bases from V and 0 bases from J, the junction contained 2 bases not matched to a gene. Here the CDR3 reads CASSQQQGANYGYTF. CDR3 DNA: TGCGCCAGCAGCCAACAACAGGGGGCTAACTATGGCTACACCTTC.

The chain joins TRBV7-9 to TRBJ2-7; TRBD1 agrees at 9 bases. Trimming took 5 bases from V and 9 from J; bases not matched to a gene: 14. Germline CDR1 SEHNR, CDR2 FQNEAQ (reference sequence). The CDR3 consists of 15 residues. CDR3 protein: CASSDRRTGEIWQYF. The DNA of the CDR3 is TGTGCCAGCAGCGACAGACGGACAGGGGAAATTTGGCAGTACTTC.

CDR3 loop: CASSTTAYEQYF. In DNA, the CDR3 is TGTGCCAGCAGTACAACAGCCTACGAGCAGTACTTC. The J gene is TRBJ2-7, the V gene TRBV28; D uncertain. Germline CDR1 reads MDHEN; CDR2 reads SYDVKM. The length of the CDR3 is 12 residues. The V and J ends lost 5 bases and 2 bases respectively, with 7 bases between them.

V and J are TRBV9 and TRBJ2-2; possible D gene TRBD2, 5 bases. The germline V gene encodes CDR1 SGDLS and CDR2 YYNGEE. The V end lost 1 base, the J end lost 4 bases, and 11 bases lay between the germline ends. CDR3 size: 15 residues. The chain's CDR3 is CASSVTESGTGELFF. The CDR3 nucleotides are TGTGCCAGCAGCGTAACTGAGAGCGGCACCGGGGAGCTGTTTTTT.

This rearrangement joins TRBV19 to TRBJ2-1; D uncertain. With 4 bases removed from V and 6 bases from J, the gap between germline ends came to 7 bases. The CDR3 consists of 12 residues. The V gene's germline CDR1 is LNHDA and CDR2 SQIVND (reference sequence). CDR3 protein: CASSTLSNEQFF. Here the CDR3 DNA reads TGTGCCAGTAGTACCCTCTCCAATGAGCAGTTCTTC.

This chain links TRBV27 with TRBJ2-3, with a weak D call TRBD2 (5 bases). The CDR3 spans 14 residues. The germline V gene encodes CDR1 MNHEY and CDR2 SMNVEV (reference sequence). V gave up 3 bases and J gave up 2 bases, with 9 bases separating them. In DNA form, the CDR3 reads TGTGCCAGCAGTTTTCGGGAAAACACAGATACGCAGTATTTT. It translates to CASSFRENTDTQYF.

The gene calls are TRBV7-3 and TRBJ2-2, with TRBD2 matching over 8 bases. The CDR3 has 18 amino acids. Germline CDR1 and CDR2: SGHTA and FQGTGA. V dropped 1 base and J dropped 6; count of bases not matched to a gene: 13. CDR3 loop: CASSLNAGPAGVSGELFF. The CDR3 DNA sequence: TGTGCCAGCAGCTTAAATGCGGGGCCAGCGGGAGTTTCCGGGGAGCTGTTTTTT.

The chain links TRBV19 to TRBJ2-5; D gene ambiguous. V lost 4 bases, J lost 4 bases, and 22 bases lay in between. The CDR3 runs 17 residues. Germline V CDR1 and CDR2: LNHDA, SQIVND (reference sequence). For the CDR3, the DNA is TGTGCCAGTAGTACCCGTGGTCGGGCACCAAGGCGAGAGACCCAGTACTTC. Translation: CASSTRGRAPRRETQYF.

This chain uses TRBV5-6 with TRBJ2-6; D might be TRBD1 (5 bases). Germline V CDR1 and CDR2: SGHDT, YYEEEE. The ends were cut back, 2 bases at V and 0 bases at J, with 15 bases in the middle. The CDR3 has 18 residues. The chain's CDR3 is CASSFSRQQISGANVLTF. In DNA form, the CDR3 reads TGTGCCAGCAGCTTTAGCAGACAGCAGATCTCTGGGGCCAACGTCCTGACTTTC.